Below are 28 T cell receptor beta chains sequenced from a single sample in a study of PD-L1 blockade in urothelial cancer. Method: immunoSEQ multiplex PCR; TCRdb's copy keeps in-frame clones and lacks some. The sample lists some 35,000 clones; about nine tenths were seen once. The specimen comprised PBMCs, sampled around atezolizumab (anti-PD-L1) treatment. The source of these receptors is a man aged 65 to 79 with urothelial cancer.

This clone was seen only once. The CDR3 sequence is CASRSTTTNEQFF. The CDR3 DNA reads as TGTGCCAGCAGGTCTACCACTACCAATGAGCAGTTCTTC. This chain joins TRBV7-3 and TRBJ2-1; no reliable D call. From germline, CDR1 is SGHTA and CDR2 FQGTGA. Trimming removed 6 bases at V and 6 bases at J, with 12 bases between. The CDR3 contains 13 residues.

This chain joins TRBV6-5 and TRBJ2-1, with TRBD1 matching 9 bases. V lost 6 bases, J lost 6 bases, and 6 bases stayed unmatched. This CDR3 has 14 amino acids. Germline-derived CDR1 and CDR2 are MNHEY and SVGAGI. Written as DNA, the CDR3 is TGTGCCAGCAGGACAGGGGGAATTGTCAATGAGCAGTTCTTC. This translates into CASRTGGIVNEQFF.

The J gene is TRBJ1-1, the V gene TRBV28; 8 nucleotides match TRBD1. Looked up from germline, CDR1 is MDHEN and CDR2 is SYDVKM. CDR3 length equals 15 residues. Losses at the gene ends were 4 bases for V and 4 bases for J; bases not matched to a gene: 8. CDR3 region: CASSSQGALGTEAFF. In DNA, the CDR3 is TGTGCCAGCAGTTCCCAGGGGGCGCTGGGCACTGAAGCTTTCTTT.

The sample holds one count of this clone. The CDR3 DNA reads as TGTGCCATCAGTGTAGGACAGCCCCAAGAGACCCAGTACTTC. It encodes CAISVGQPQETQYF. The gene calls are TRBV10-3 and TRBJ2-5; tentatively, D is TRBD1 (6 bases). The germline V gene has CDR1 ENHRY and CDR2 SYGVKD. CDR3 length equals 14 residues. The V gene lost 4 bases and the J gene lost 1 base, with 10 bases spanning the gap.

This clone was observed a handful of times. V usage is TRBV19 and J usage is TRBJ1-2; TRBD1 aligns across 9 bases. The V and J ends lost 5 bases and 2 bases, in that order; junction bases with no gene match: 6. This CDR3 has 15 residues. Germline V gene lookup returns CDR1 LNHDA and CDR2 SQIVND (reference sequence). This CDR3 is CASSPRTGANYGYTF. The CDR3 nucleotides are TGTGCCAGTAGTCCTCGGACAGGGGCGAACTATGGCTACACCTTC.

The rearrangement links TRBV28 to TRBJ1-1, with TRBD1 as a possible D gene (6 bases). The CDR3 consists of 12 residues. V lost 7 bases, J lost 5 bases, and 11 bases lay in between. CDR1 MDHEN and CDR2 SYDVKM come from the germline V gene. Here the CDR3 reads CASILQGTEAFF. CDR3 nucleotide sequence: TGTGCCAGCATCCTCCAGGGGACTGAAGCTTTCTTT.

This clone came up a few times. This chain uses TRBV2 with TRBJ1-2; 10 bases line up with TRBD1. Germline trimming cut 9 bases from V and 7 bases from J; bases unmatched to any gene: 14. This CDR3 is built from 15 residues. CDR1 SNHLY and CDR2 FYNNEI come from the germline V gene. The CDR3 is CARETGTGVRSGYTF. The CDR3 DNA reads as TGTGCCAGAGAGACCGGGACAGGGGTCCGGAGTGGCTACACCTTC. Full variable domain (outside the CDR3, taken from reference TRBV2 and TRBJ1-2): EPEVTQTPSHQVTQMGQEVILRCVPISNHLYFYWYRQILGQKVEFLVSFYNNEISEKSEIFDDQFSVERPDGSNFTLKIRSTKLEDSAMYFCARETGTGVRSGYTFGSGTRLTVV.

This chain connects TRBV12-5 to TRBJ2-1; 10 nucleotides align to TRBD1. The CDR3 is 15 amino acids. Unmatched junction bases numbered 10, after V lost 5 bases and J lost 9 bases. Per the germline V gene, CDR1 is LGHNT and CDR2 is FRNRAP. The CDR3 bases are TGTGCTAGTGGTCGAACCGGGACAGGGGTTGGTGAGCAGTTCTTC. Residues: CASGRTGTGVGEQFF.

This chain joins TRBV19 and TRBJ2-1; the match to TRBD2 covers 14 bases. The CDR3 is made up of 17 amino acids. V trimming: 4 bases; J trimming: 0 bases; junction bases outside the gene matches: 2. The germline V gene has CDR1 LNHDA and CDR2 SQIVND (reference sequence). DNA for the CDR3: TGTGCCAGTAGTACTGGGACTAGCGGGAGCTCCTACAATGAGCAGTTCTTC. It translates to CASSTGTSGSSYNEQFF. Based on the CDR3 plus reference TRBV19 and TRBJ2-1, the full variable domain is DGGITQSPKYLFRKEGQNVTLSCEQNLNHDAMYWYRQDPGQGLRLIYYSQIVNDFQKGDIAEGYSVSREKKESFPLTVTSAQKNPTAFYLCASSTGTSGSSYNEQFFGPGTRLTVL.

V gene TRBV18 combines with J gene TRBJ1-2, with TRBD1 matching 10 bases. Germline V lookup: CDR1 KGHSH, CDR2 LQKENI. V was clipped by 8 bases and J by 6 bases; unmatched bases: 12. This CDR3 comprises 15 residues. The CDR3 region has the DNA TGTGCCAGCCTATCCCGGGACAGGGGAGTGAATGGCTACACCTTC. Protein product: CASLSRDRGVNGYTF.

This chain connects TRBV9 to TRBJ1-5; 10 positions agree with TRBD1. The junction had 3 bases not matched to a gene; V was cut back by 3 bases and J by 6 bases. CDR1 and CDR2 from the germline V gene are SGDLS and YYNGEE. The CDR3 runs 14 residues. The CDR3 loop reads CASSGDRGTQPQHF. The CDR3 region has the DNA TGTGCCAGCAGCGGGGACAGGGGTACTCAGCCCCAGCATTTT.

The chain couples TRBV19 to TRBJ1-2; D possibly corresponds to TRBD1 (5 bases). V was pared by 8 bases and J by 8 bases, with 27 bases between. This CDR3 region has 16 residues. Germline CDR1 LNHDA, CDR2 SQIVND (reference sequence). CDR3 coding DNA: TGTGCCAGTTTACCTGGGGCGTTCCTCTCAGGGTACGGCTACACCTTC. Translating it yields CASLPGAFLSGYGYTF.

The chain employs TRBV7-6 and TRBJ1-3; the D gene is possibly TRBD1 (6 bases). The CDR3 is made up of 15 amino acids. Germline CDR1 reads SGHVS; CDR2 reads FNYEAQ. V was shortened by 4 bases and J by 4 bases, with 14 bases between the two germline ends. In DNA form, the CDR3 reads TGTGCCAGCAGCTCACAGGGCAGCCTCGGAAACACCATATATTTT. It yields the protein CASSSQGSLGNTIYF.

The chain links TRBV12-2 to TRBJ2-1; the table names TRBD2, a call not compared with the DNA. TRBV12-2 is a pseudogene. This CDR3 comprises 16 residues. The CDR3 region has the DNA TGTGCAAGTCGCTCAGGGGGGCTAGCGGGCGATCGTGAGCAGTTCTTC. As protein: CASRSGGLAGDREQFF.

This clone was detected only a few times. The chain employs TRBV20-1 and TRBJ1-2; no definite D call. Trimming removed 0 bases at V and 8 bases at J, with 7 bases between. Germline lookup yields CDR1 DFQATT and CDR2 SNEGSKA (reference sequence). The CDR3 has 11 amino acids. The CDR3 sequence is CSARDPRGYTF. Written as DNA, the CDR3 is TGCAGTGCTAGAGATCCCAGGGGCTACACCTTC.

The chain employs TRBV6-1 and TRBJ1-5; D is unresolved. The CDR3 has 13 residues. The ends were cut back, 5 bases at V and 4 bases at J, with 9 bases in the middle. Per the germline V gene, CDR1 is MNHNS and CDR2 is SASEGT. The CDR3 region is CASSKDYNQPQHF. DNA of the CDR3: TGTGCCAGCAGTAAAGACTATAATCAGCCCCAGCATTTT.

The rearrangement uses TRBV19 and TRBJ2-5, with 7 bases that match TRBD2. Germline V gene data show CDR1 as LNHDA and CDR2 as SQIVND (reference sequence). V was clipped by 4 bases and J by 2 bases; unmatched bases: 4. This CDR3 is built from 14 residues. Here the CDR3 reads CASSKVGLQETQYF. The DNA of the CDR3 is TGTGCCAGTAGTAAGGTGGGACTACAAGAGACCCAGTACTTC.

The gene calls are TRBV5-4 and TRBJ2-1; 8 bases are shared with TRBD2. With 4 bases clipped from V and 3 bases from J, the junction kept 3 bases outside the gene matches. This CDR3 has 14 amino acids. The germline gives CDR1 SGHNT, CDR2 YYREEE (reference sequence). As DNA, the CDR3 is TGTGCCAGCAGCCCGGGGACTAGCTACAATGAGCAGTTCTTC. Translated, it gives CASSPGTSYNEQFF. Variable domain in full (rest from reference TRBV5-4 and TRBJ2-1): ETGVTQSPTHLIKTRGQQVTLRCSSQSGHNTVSWYQQALGQGPQFIFQYYREEENGRGNFPPRFSGLQFPNYSSELNVNALELDDSALYLCASSPGTSYNEQFFGPGTRLTVL.

In this sample, this clone turned up once. V usage is TRBV7-3 and J usage is TRBJ2-3, with 7 bases that match TRBD2. Germline V gene data show CDR1 as SGHTA and CDR2 as FQGTGA. This CDR3 contains 16 residues. The ends lost 0 bases at V and 7 bases at J; junction bases unmatched: 10. CDR3 amino acids: CASSLTGLPPSHTQYF. The CDR3 nucleotides read TGTGCCAGCAGCTTAACGGGACTACCCCCCTCACATACGCAGTATTTT.

Only one count was recorded for this clone. The CDR3: CASSHPGGDYGYTF. Here the CDR3 DNA reads TGTGCCAGCAGCCACCCCGGCGGGGACTATGGCTACACCTTC. The rearrangement links TRBV4-2 to TRBJ1-2; D is ambiguous. The V and J ends lost 3 bases and 3 bases respectively, with 11 bases between them. Germline V gene sequence: CDR1 LGHNA, CDR2 YNFKEQ. This CDR3 has 14 residues.

V gene TRBV6-5 combines with J gene TRBJ1-5; D perhaps matches TRBD1 (5 bases). Germline V gene data show CDR1 as MNHEY and CDR2 as SVGAGI. This CDR3 region has 15 residues. Trimming took 0 bases from V and 8 from J, leaving 14 bases between them. For the CDR3, the DNA is TGTGCCAGCAGTTACTCCTTCGGGGGAGGGGAGCCCCAGCATTTT. Encoded protein: CASSYSFGGGEPQHF.

Of note for this clone: One end of the junction fails to match germline, which may point to a read error. The chain links TRBV14 to TRBJ2-7; the D is unclear. Germline V lookup: CDR1 SGHDN, CDR2 FVKESK. This CDR3 is built from 15 residues. As DNA, the CDR3 is TGTGCCAGCAGCCAAGAATGGCAGGTCTCCAACGAGCAGTACTTC. Its translation: CASSQEWQVSNEQYF.

J is TRBJ1-2 and V is TRBV28; the D gene is possibly TRBD1 (5 bases). There are 14 residues in the CDR3. CDR1 and CDR2 from the germline V gene are MDHEN and SYDVKM. Between the trimmed V and J ends, which lost 7 bases and 2 bases, there was a span of 14 bases. CDR3 nucleotide sequence: TGTGCCAGCACTCCGGGACGGGGGAACTATGGCTACACCTTC. Encoded protein: CASTPGRGNYGYTF.

The chain joins TRBV7-9 to TRBJ1-1, with D perhaps matching TRBD1 (6 bases). Trimming pared 4 bases from V and 1 base from J, leaving 13 bases between. This CDR3 has 15 residues. Germline CDR1 reads SEHNR; CDR2 reads FQNEAQ (reference sequence). The CDR3 is CASSSPTGRNTEAFF. In nucleotides, the CDR3 is TGTGCCAGCAGCTCACCGACAGGTAGGAACACTGAAGCTTTCTTT.

The V gene is TRBV27, the J gene TRBJ2-5; D is possibly TRBD1 (6 bases). V lost 9 bases to trimming and J lost 2 bases, with 19 bases between them. CDR1 is MNHEY, CDR2 SMNVEV, per germline (reference sequence). This CDR3 spans 15 amino acids. CDR3 bases: TGTGCCAGAAGATCACCACAGGACAGACAAGAGACCCAGTACTTC. This encodes CARRSPQDRQETQYF.

V is TRBV7-6 and J is TRBJ2-3, with 11 bases lining up with TRBD2. Looked up from germline, CDR1 is SGHVS and CDR2 is FNYEAQ. The V gene end was trimmed by 5 bases and the J gene end by 1 base; junction bases not matched to a gene: 2. The CDR3 extends over 15 amino acids. Here the CDR3 reads CASSMGLAGTDTQYF. CDR3 sequence (DNA): TGTGCCAGCAGCATGGGACTAGCGGGCACAGATACGCAGTATTTT. The full variable domain, completed using reference TRBV7-6 and TRBJ2-3, is GAGVSQSPRYKVTKRGQDVALRCDPISGHVSLYWYRQALGQGPEFLTYFNYEAQQDKSGLPNDRFSAERPEGSISTLTIQRTEQRDSAMYRCASSMGLAGTDTQYFGPGTRLTVL.

The count of this clone is one. The chain is built from TRBV7-9 and TRBJ2-7; 10 nucleotides line up with TRBD2. Unmatched junction bases numbered 13, after V lost 8 bases and J lost 3 bases. Germline loops: CDR1 SEHNR, CDR2 FQNEAQ (reference sequence). The CDR3 is made up of 16 amino acids. The CDR3 here is CASVSLSGRPHYEQYF. DNA of the CDR3: TGTGCCAGCGTCTCTCTTAGCGGGAGGCCCCACTACGAGCAGTACTTC. Supplemented by reference TRBV7-9 and TRBJ2-7, the full variable domain reads DTGVSQNPRHKITKRGQNVTFRCDPISEHNRLYWYRQTLGQGPEFLTYFQNEAQLEKSRLLSDRFSAERPKGSFSTLEIQRTEQGDSAMYLCASVSLSGRPHYEQYFGPGTRLTVT.

The chain has TRBV29-1 and TRBJ1-2; 9 nucleotides match TRBD1. The CDR3 is 13 amino acids. The junction had 9 bases not matched to a gene; V was cut back by 7 bases and J by 6 bases. Looked up from germline, CDR1 is SQVTM and CDR2 is ANQGSEA. CDR3 amino acids: CSAYRGQLHGYTF. The CDR3 DNA reads TGCAGCGCTTACAGGGGGCAGTTACATGGCTACACCTTC.